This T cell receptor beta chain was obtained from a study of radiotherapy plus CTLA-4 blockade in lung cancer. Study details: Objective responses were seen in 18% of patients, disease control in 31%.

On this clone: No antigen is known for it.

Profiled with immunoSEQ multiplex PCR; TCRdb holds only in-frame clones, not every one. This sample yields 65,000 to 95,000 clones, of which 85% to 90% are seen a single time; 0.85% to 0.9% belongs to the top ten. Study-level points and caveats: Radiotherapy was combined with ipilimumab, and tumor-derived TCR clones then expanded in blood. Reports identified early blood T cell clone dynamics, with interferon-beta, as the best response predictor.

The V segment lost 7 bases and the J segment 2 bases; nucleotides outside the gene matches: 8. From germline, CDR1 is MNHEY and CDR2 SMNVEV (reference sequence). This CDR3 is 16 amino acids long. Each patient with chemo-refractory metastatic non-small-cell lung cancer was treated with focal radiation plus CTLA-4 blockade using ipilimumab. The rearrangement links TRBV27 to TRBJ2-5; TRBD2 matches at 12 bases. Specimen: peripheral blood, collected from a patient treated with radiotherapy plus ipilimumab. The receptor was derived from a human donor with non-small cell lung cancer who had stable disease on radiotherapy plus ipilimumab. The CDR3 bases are TGTGCCAGCAAAGAAGGACTAGCGGGATCTCAAGAGACCCAGTACTTC. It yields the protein CASKEGLAGSQETQYF.